This T cell receptor beta chain was retrieved from a study of blood T cell repertoires in COVID-19. Overall study: From the United States, Italy and Spain came samples of acute and convalescent COVID-19. PBMCs, B-cell-depleted T cells, or T cells provided the cDNA or gDNA that made up the material.

Per the germline V gene, CDR1 is SGHTA and CDR2 is FQGNSA. The CDR3 spans 15 residues. V was clipped by 2 bases and J by 4 bases; unmatched bases: 7. This clone was recorded only once. As originally analysed: Scientists estimated how many nucleated cells there were by amplifying reference gene primers. Produced via immunoSEQ multiplex PCR; TCRdb's table is partial and in-frame only. The D gene and trimming were derived from the DNA, and the V and J assignments and clone size from that table. The profile shows 75,000 to 80,000 clones, 88% of them singletons. The clonotype was recovered from a human donor in a cohort sampled during active COVID-19. Sequencing input: peripheral blood. V is TRBV7-2 and J is TRBJ2-7, with 8 bases fitting TRBD2. The CDR3 DNA is TGTGCCAGCAGCTTATTGGACGGGAGGGAGTACGAGCAGTACTTC. It is translated as CASSLLDGREYEQYF.